A selection of T cell receptor beta chains follows, all from one sample in a study of cytomegalovirus exposure and HLA in healthy donors. The method was immunoSEQ multiplex PCR; TCRdb's version includes in-frame clones alone and lacks a portion of them. The sample yields a few hundred thousand clones, about 90% seen once. Sequenced material: PBMCs. These receptors came from a girl aged 2 to 10 in good health and CMV-seronegative. CDR3s include the opening cysteine and the closing phenylalanine or tryptophan.

CASSPAGVEETQYF TRBV18
CASRGQGAGTQYF TRBV2
CASSLGFPGDIQYF TRBV5-6
CASSLERLADYGYTF TRBV11-2
CAWSGTNTDTQYF TRBV30
CSVRTSDTQYF TRBV29-1
CASSSYRVSRATGELFF TRBV28
CASSLQLGFGETQYF TRBV27
CASSDGQFSYEQYF TRBV6-1
CASSYLTEKNEKLFF TRBV6-5
CASSLETGREETQYF TRBV5-1
CASSLTGPKIYGYTF TRBV28
CASLPYRGGYTF TRBV28
CASSKGRTGGSYEQYF TRBV21-1
CASSQNDRSGEKLFF TRBV4-2
CASRGQEKGQPQHF TRBV6-6
CASSLDIYGYTF TRBV5-4
CAISELAGGVYGYTF TRBV10-3
CASRQGGSMGYTF TRBV19
CASRRDRTPQPQHF TRBV6-5
CASTPGQANSPLHF TRBV28
CATSRVLTDGVYNEQFF TRBV15
CASSFRISTDTQYF TRBV11-1
CASSRGVQETQYF TRBV6-1
CAWSATLANYGYTF TRBV30
CASSLARAVHLNYGYTF TRBV7-8
CAISESGGQGAQPQHF TRBV10-3
CASSTTTSSYNEQFF TRBV19
CAWSAGLAQSNEKLFF TRBV30
CASGLDRRFSGWSYNEKLFF TRBV12-5
CASSEGLAGGLKLAKNIQYF TRBV6-1
CASSPRQGAYEAFF TRBV6-6
CASSQEENSYNEQFF TRBV4-1
CASSSIGTSNEQYF TRBV11-3
CASSVEGARGYTF TRBV7-9
CASSLAQGTGNTIYF TRBV5-1
CASSLARGLYGYTF TRBV5-4
CASSASPNTEAFF TRBV9
CASSSWTGGNEQFF TRBV6-5
CASSEWGAGELFF TRBV6-1